These 32 T cell receptor beta chains originate from one sample sequenced in a study of T cell responses to AZD1222 COVID-19 vaccine. Assay used: immunoSEQ multiplex PCR; TCRdb lists only in-frame clones, some missing. The repertoire holds 95,000 to 150,000 clones, with roughly nine tenths as singletons. This material consisted of peripheral blood, taken on day 0 of AZD1222 vaccination. These receptors all stem from an adult in good health.

The chain has TRBV7-2 and TRBJ2-5; TRBD1 might be the D (6 bases). Trimming took 1 base from V and 3 from J, leaving 15 bases between them. Germline V CDR1 and CDR2: SGHTA, FQGNSA. CDR3 length: 16 amino acids. The DNA of the CDR3 is TGTGCCAGCAGCTTAGGAGGGGGAGAAGGGGAAGAGACCCAGTACTTC. Amino acid sequence: CASSLGGGEGEETQYF.

J is TRBJ1-5 and V is TRBV4-2; 8 nucleotides match TRBD1. Per the germline V gene, CDR1 is LGHNA and CDR2 is YNFKEQ. Trimming cost V 0 bases and J 4 bases; bases outside gene matches: 5. The CDR3 length is 16 residues. The CDR3 DNA follows: TGTGCCAGCAGCCAAGAGACAGGGGTGGTTAATCAGCCCCAGCATTTT. This encodes CASSQETGVVNQPQHF.

This sequence joins TRBV7-3 and TRBJ2-2; TRBD1 matches 9 bases. Germline-derived CDR1 and CDR2 are SGHTA and FQGTGA. CDR3 length: 14 amino acids. V was clipped by 5 bases and J by 4 bases; unmatched bases: 2. The CDR3 sequence is CASSTGGPTGELFF. DNA of the CDR3: TGTGCCAGCAGCACAGGGGGCCCCACCGGGGAGCTGTTTTTT.

The chain is built from TRBV7-9 and TRBJ2-7, with D possibly TRBD1 on 6 matching bases. Germline V gives CDR1 SEHNR, CDR2 FQNEAQ (reference sequence). The CDR3 sequence is 16 residues long. Trimming took 5 bases from V and 3 from J, leaving 20 bases between them. The CDR3 spells CASSARGQPDLYEQYF. CDR3 bases: TGTGCCAGCAGCGCGCGCGGACAGCCGGACCTCTACGAGCAGTACTTC. The full variable domain, with the rest looked up from reference TRBV7-9 and TRBJ2-7, is DTGVSQNPRHKITKRGQNVTFRCDPISEHNRLYWYRQTLGQGPEFLTYFQNEAQLEKSRLLSDRFSAERPKGSFSTLEIQRTEQGDSAMYLCASSARGQPDLYEQYFGPGTRLTVT.

This clone occurred once. The chain couples TRBV4-1 to TRBJ2-7; D is undetermined. Trimming removed 2 bases at V and 0 bases at J, with 11 bases between. The length of the CDR3 is 15 residues. Germline CDR1 reads MGHRA; CDR2 reads YSYEKL. The CDR3 sequence: CASSQSGRSSYEQYF. For the CDR3, the DNA is TGCGCCAGCAGCCAATCGGGCAGGAGCTCCTACGAGCAGTACTTC.

This chain joins TRBV4-1 and TRBJ2-7, with 8 bases fitting TRBD1. Germline values: CDR1 MGHRA, CDR2 YSYEKL. Germline trimming cut 1 base from V and 4 bases from J; bases unmatched to any gene: 6. This CDR3 is 15 amino acids long. As DNA, the CDR3 is TGCGCCAGCAGCCAAGGGGCAGGGGGCGTTTACGAGCAGTACTTC. It translates to CASSQGAGGVYEQYF.

As concerns this clone: Other nucleotide sequences in the sample specify the same CDR3. The CDR3 protein is CSARSGYGYTF. As DNA, the CDR3 is TGCAGTGCTCGGTCTGGCTATGGCTACACCTTC. This chain joins TRBV20-1 and TRBJ1-2; D gene ambiguous. The V and J ends lost 5 bases and 4 bases respectively, with 8 bases between them. Germline V gene data show CDR1 as DFQATT and CDR2 as SNEGSKA (reference sequence). The CDR3 has 11 residues.

The rearrangement joins TRBV24-1 to TRBJ2-2; D is perhaps TRBD2 (6 bases). In germline, CDR1 is KGHDR, CDR2 SFDVKD. The CDR3 is made up of 14 amino acids. V was cut by 5 bases and J by 4 bases, with 10 bases left in between. Written as DNA, the CDR3 is TGTGCCACCAGTGGGGGGGTCGGCACCGGGGAGCTGTTTTTT. Its translation: CATSGGVGTGELFF.

This clone was found once. The gene calls are TRBV18 and TRBJ1-1, with D perhaps matching TRBD1 (5 bases). V gave up 6 bases and J gave up 11 bases, with 13 bases separating them. Looked up from germline, CDR1 is KGHSH and CDR2 is LQKENI. This CDR3 is built from 11 residues. The CDR3 DNA is TGTGCCAGCTCCCCGGGGGGACTGGCTTTCTTT. This translates into CASSPGGLAFF.

The count of this clone is one. The J gene is TRBJ2-5, the V gene TRBV18; unclear D gene. Between the trimmed V and J ends, which lost 5 bases and 1 base, there was a span of 8 bases. The CDR3 has 13 amino acids. Germline V CDR1 and CDR2: KGHSH, LQKENI. The CDR3 is CASSLLPQETQYF. The CDR3 DNA reads as TGTGCCAGCTCATTACTTCCCCAAGAGACCCAGTACTTC.

The J gene is TRBJ2-7, the V gene TRBV28; D is possibly TRBD1 (6 bases). V was trimmed by 4 bases and J by 3 bases, leaving 7 bases between them. Germline V lookup: CDR1 MDHEN, CDR2 SYDVKM. This CDR3 has 12 amino acids. As DNA, the CDR3 is TGTGCCAGCAGTTCAGGGGTCTACGAGCAGTACTTC. Its translation is CASSSGVYEQYF.

This clone was seen a few times. The V gene is TRBV4-1, the J gene TRBJ2-7; D gene ambiguous. This CDR3 contains 14 residues. V was pared by 8 bases and J by 0 bases, with 14 bases between. CDR1 and CDR2 from the germline V gene are MGHRA and YSYEKL. The CDR3 DNA reads as TGCGCCAGCGGTCCTTTAGTCCGCTCCTACGAGCAGTACTTC. Protein sequence: CASGPLVRSYEQYF.

This sequence joins TRBV3-1 (or the pseudogene TRBV3-2) and TRBJ2-1, with 9 bases fitting TRBD2. The CDR3 runs to 16 residues. Germline V lookup: CDR1 LGHDT, CDR2 YNNKEL (reference sequence). Unmatched junction bases numbered 12, after V lost 4 bases and J lost 8 bases. This chain's CDR3 is CASSPTRVAGVYEQFF. CDR3 sequence (DNA): TGTGCCAGCAGCCCCACCCGGGTAGCGGGAGTCTATGAGCAGTTCTTC.

The rearrangement uses TRBV10-3 and TRBJ2-1; a possible D gene is TRBD2 (5 bases). V lost 6 bases to trimming and J lost 1 base, with 13 bases between them. The CDR3 has 15 residues. The germline V gene encodes CDR1 ENHRY and CDR2 SYGVKD. CDR3 region: CAIRSVGGSYNEQFF. CDR3 sequence (DNA): TGTGCCATCAGAAGCGTAGGAGGTTCCTACAATGAGCAGTTCTTC.

This chain uses TRBV9 with TRBJ2-2; the D gene is possibly TRBD1 (5 bases). Germline V gives CDR1 SGDLS, CDR2 YYNGEE. The CDR3 contains 13 residues. Trimming pared 3 bases from V and 6 bases from J, leaving 9 bases between. CDR3 coding DNA: TGTGCCAGCAGCGCCAGGGCCGCCGGGGAGCTGTTTTTT. This codes for CASSARAAGELFF.

This chain links TRBV6-1 with TRBJ2-1; D is possibly TRBD1 or TRBD2 (5 bases each). The length of the CDR3 is 13 residues. V was trimmed by 3 bases and J by 12 bases, leaving 15 bases between them. Germline V CDR1 and CDR2: MNHNS, SASEGT. The CDR3 reads CASSEGRALGQFF. The CDR3 DNA follows: TGTGCCAGCAGTGAGGGACGGGCGCTGGGGCAGTTCTTC.

The chain links TRBV19 to TRBJ2-7; D gene uncertain. This CDR3 spans 13 amino acids. Germline V gene lookup returns CDR1 LNHDA and CDR2 SQIVND (reference sequence). The V gene lost 3 bases and the J gene lost 5 bases, with 11 bases spanning the gap. Here the CDR3 reads CASSMRQYNEQYF. The CDR3, as DNA: TGTGCCAGTAGTATGCGGCAGTACAACGAGCAGTACTTC.

The chain uses TRBV5-6 and TRBJ2-7; D ambiguous. The CDR3 loop spans 13 amino acids. V was cut by 0 bases and J by 2 bases, with 6 bases left in between. CDR1 is SGHDT, CDR2 YYEEEE, per germline. CDR3: CASSLERTYEQYF. The CDR3 region has the DNA TGTGCCAGCAGCTTGGAACGGACCTACGAGCAGTACTTC.

This clone has a single count. The chain recombines TRBV3-1 (or the pseudogene TRBV3-2) with TRBJ2-1, with D uncertain. Germline loops: CDR1 LGHDT, CDR2 YNNKEL (reference sequence). The ends were cut back, 0 bases at V and 3 bases at J, with 18 bases in the middle. The CDR3 is made up of 18 amino acids. In DNA form, the CDR3 reads TGTGCCAGCAGCCAAGATCCGCGGTTCGTTTTCATCTACAATGAGCAGTTCTTC. Its translation is CASSQDPRFVFIYNEQFF.

The chain uses TRBV9 and TRBJ2-6; 7 bases align to TRBD1. After removal of 3 bases from V and 0 bases from J, the junction contained 3 bases not matched to a gene. Per the germline V gene, CDR1 is SGDLS and CDR2 is YYNGEE. The CDR3 runs to 16 residues. The DNA for the CDR3 is TGTGCCAGCAGCGCAGGGGACAGCTCTGGGGCCAACGTCCTGACTTTC. The encoded protein is CASSAGDSSGANVLTF.

This clone was observed a single time. The V gene is TRBV11-3, the J gene TRBJ2-2; tentative D call: TRBD2 (6 bases). Trimming shortened V by 2 bases and J by 2 bases, and 15 bases separated the two germline ends. CDR1 and CDR2 from the germline V gene are SGHNT and YENEEA. CDR3 length equals 17 residues. The CDR3 here is CASSLSFLRENTGELFF. Here the CDR3 DNA reads TGTGCCAGCAGCTTATCCTTTTTGCGGGAAAACACCGGGGAGCTGTTTTTT.

This rearrangement joins TRBV20-1 to TRBJ1-2; no clear D. In germline, CDR1 is DFQATT, CDR2 SNEGSKA (reference sequence). V dropped 4 bases and J dropped 6 bases, with 9 bases sitting between them. The CDR3 runs to 11 residues. This CDR3 is CSATVRDGYTF. CDR3 DNA sequence: TGCAGTGCTACCGTTCGCGATGGCTACACCTTC.

This chain joins TRBV27 and TRBJ1-2; TRBD1 agrees at 12 bases. This CDR3 is built from 14 residues. CDR1 is MNHEY, CDR2 SMNVEV, per germline (reference sequence). J was trimmed by 8 bases and V by 3 bases; bases with no gene match: 4. DNA for the CDR3: TGTGCCAGCAGTTTGTGGGACAGGGGGCACGGCTACACCTTC. It is translated as CASSLWDRGHGYTF.

The chain has TRBV6-5 and TRBJ1-5, with D unresolved. The V gene lost 6 bases and the J gene lost 7 bases, with 13 bases spanning the gap. CDR1 and CDR2 (germline): MNHEY, SVGAGI. The CDR3 covers 13 residues. The CDR3 coding sequence is TGTGCCAGCAGACCTGACTCTAGGCAGCCCCAGCATTTT. As protein: CASRPDSRQPQHF.

The chain uses TRBV19 and TRBJ1-2; 7 bases fit TRBD1. Germline assignment: CDR1 LNHDA and CDR2 SQIVND (reference sequence). Unmatched junction bases numbered 4, after V lost 3 bases and J lost 3 bases. This CDR3 spans 14 amino acids. The CDR3 DNA is TGTGCCAGTAGTATTAAAGACAGGGACTATGGCTACACCTTC. Translating gives CASSIKDRDYGYTF.

This chain uses TRBV5-1 with TRBJ2-5; 12 positions agree with TRBD2. V trimming: 1 base; J trimming: 4 bases; junction bases outside the gene matches: 2. Looked up from germline, CDR1 is SGHRS and CDR2 is YFSETQ. This CDR3 contains 15 residues. CDR3 in amino acids: CASSLSLAGGETQYF. The CDR3 DNA sequence: TGCGCCAGCAGCTTGTCACTAGCGGGGGGAGAGACCCAGTACTTC.

V usage is TRBV11-3 and J usage is TRBJ2-3; tentative D call: TRBD1 (7 bases). Germline values: CDR1 SGHNT, CDR2 YENEEA. The CDR3 is 16 amino acids. Trimming stripped 7 bases from V and 2 bases from J, with 19 bases between. CDR3 loop: CASTGGGREPTDTQYF. The CDR3, as DNA: TGTGCCAGCACCGGAGGGGGCCGGGAGCCCACAGATACGCAGTATTTT.

J is TRBJ2-3 and V is TRBV7-2; D is possibly TRBD2 (6 bases). The CDR3 length is 15 residues. Germline V gene lookup returns CDR1 SGHTA and CDR2 FQGNSA. V shed 0 bases and J shed 6 bases, with 13 bases lying between them. As DNA, the CDR3 is TGTGCCAGCAGCTTAGCGGGAGGCCCTGGGGATACGCAGTATTTT. This sequence encodes CASSLAGGPGDTQYF.

The J gene is TRBJ2-6, the V gene TRBV19; TRBD1 is a possible D gene (6 bases). With 5 bases removed from V and 0 bases from J, the gap between germline ends came to 14 bases. This CDR3 is built from 17 residues. Germline V CDR1 and CDR2: LNHDA, SQIVND (reference sequence). The DNA for the CDR3 is TGTGCCAGTAGTCTCTCCGGACAGAGCTCTGGGGCCAACGTCCTGACTTTC. This gives the protein CASSLSGQSSGANVLTF.

The chain is built from TRBV28 and TRBJ2-7; D remains ambiguous. This CDR3 has 13 amino acids. V lost 1 base and J lost 5, with 9 bases in between. Germline CDR1 is MDHEN and CDR2 is SYDVKM. DNA for the CDR3: TGTGCCAGCAGTTTATCCCGCGTCCACGAGCAGTACTTC. Amino acid sequence: CASSLSRVHEQYF.

This clone was observed a handful of times. The V gene is TRBV5-4, the J gene TRBJ2-2; D is possibly TRBD1 (6 bases). Trimming left V 3 bases short and J 5 bases short, with 8 bases between. The CDR3 has 13 amino acids. Per the germline V gene, CDR1 is SGHNT and CDR2 is YYREEE (reference sequence). CDR3 amino acids: CASSSGQTGELFF. The CDR3 bases are TGTGCCAGCAGCTCAGGACAGACCGGGGAGCTGTTTTTT.

V gene TRBV4-1 combines with J gene TRBJ2-3; 11 positions agree with TRBD2. There are 16 residues in the CDR3. Germline V CDR1 and CDR2: MGHRA, YSYEKL. The V segment lost 2 bases and the J segment 2 bases; nucleotides outside the gene matches: 3. The CDR3 spells CASSQWGLADTDTQYF. CDR3 DNA sequence: TGCGCCAGCAGCCAATGGGGACTAGCGGACACAGATACGCAGTATTTT.